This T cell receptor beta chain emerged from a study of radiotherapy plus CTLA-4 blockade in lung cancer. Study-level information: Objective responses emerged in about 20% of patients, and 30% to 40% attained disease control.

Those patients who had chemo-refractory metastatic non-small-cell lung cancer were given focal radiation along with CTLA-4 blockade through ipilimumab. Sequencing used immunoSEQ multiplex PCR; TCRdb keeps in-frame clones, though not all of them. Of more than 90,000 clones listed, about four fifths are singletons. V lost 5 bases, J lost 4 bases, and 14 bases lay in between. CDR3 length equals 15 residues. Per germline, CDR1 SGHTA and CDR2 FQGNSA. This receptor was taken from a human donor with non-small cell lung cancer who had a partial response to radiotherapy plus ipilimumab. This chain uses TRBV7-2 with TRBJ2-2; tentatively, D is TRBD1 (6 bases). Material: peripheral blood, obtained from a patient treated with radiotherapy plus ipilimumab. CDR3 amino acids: CASSIQGRVTGELFF. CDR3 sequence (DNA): TGTGCCAGCAGCATACAGGGTCGTGTCACCGGGGAGCTGTTTTTT.